This passage covers 5 T cell receptor beta chains from one sample sequenced in a study of T cell responses to AZD1222 COVID-19 vaccine. Sequencing used immunoSEQ multiplex PCR; TCRdb keeps in-frame clones, though not all of them. Here the sample spans roughly 130,000 clones, around 87% being singletons. The starting material was peripheral blood, obtained on day 0 of AZD1222 vaccination. The source is an adult in good health.

This clone was counted once. The CDR3 spells CASSERQGANTGELFF. CDR3 DNA sequence: TGTGCCAGCAGTGAGAGACAGGGGGCAAACACCGGGGAGCTGTTTTTT. V and J are TRBV6-1 and TRBJ2-2, with 10 bases aligning to TRBD1. J lost 2 bases, V lost 3 bases, and 3 bases had no gene match. Germline CDR1 reads MNHNS; CDR2 reads SASEGT. The CDR3 totals 16 residues.

The V gene is TRBV4-1, the J gene TRBJ2-7; no firm D call. Germline V gene lookup returns CDR1 MGHRA and CDR2 YSYEKL. This CDR3 has 14 amino acids. V was trimmed by 1 base and J by 5 bases, leaving 12 bases between them. The CDR3 DNA reads as TGCGCCAGCAGCCAAGTCAGGCTTGTCGACGAGCAGTACTTC. Its translation: CASSQVRLVDEQYF.

The chain couples TRBV5-1 to TRBJ1-1; D is unclear. The V gene's germline CDR1 is SGHRS and CDR2 YFSETQ. The CDR3 extends over 16 amino acids. Trimming left V 0 bases short and J 1 base short, with 13 bases between. This CDR3 reads CASSLVGVAGNTEAFF. In DNA form, the CDR3 reads TGCGCCAGCAGCTTGGTGGGTGTGGCGGGGAACACTGAAGCTTTCTTT.

This rearrangement joins TRBV19 to TRBJ1-5, with 7 bases aligning to TRBD1. Germline V gene sequence: CDR1 LNHDA, CDR2 SQIVND (reference sequence). V lost 6 bases, J lost 11 bases, and 4 bases stayed unmatched. This CDR3 comprises 11 residues. The CDR3 loop is CASRADRAQHF. The DNA of the CDR3 is TGTGCCAGTAGGGCCGACAGGGCCCAGCATTTT. Together with reference TRBV19 and TRBJ1-5, the CDR3 gives the full variable domain: DGGITQSPKYLFRKEGQNVTLSCEQNLNHDAMYWYRQDPGQGLRLIYYSQIVNDFQKGDIAEGYSVSREKKESFPLTVTSAQKNPTAFYLCASRADRAQHFGDGTRLSIL.

The rearrangement links TRBV7-9 to TRBJ2-3; D is uncertain. This CDR3 spans 16 amino acids. The V and J ends lost 5 bases and 1 base respectively, with 16 bases between them. The V gene's germline CDR1 is SEHNR and CDR2 FQNEAQ (reference sequence). The CDR3 loop reads CASSLPPQQRTDTQYF. CDR3 nucleotide sequence: TGTGCCAGCAGCCTACCGCCTCAGCAGCGCACAGATACGCAGTATTTT. Full variable domain (outside the CDR3, taken from reference TRBV7-9 and TRBJ2-3): DTGVSQNPRHKITKRGQNVTFRCDPISEHNRLYWYRQTLGQGPEFLTYFQNEAQLEKSRLLSDRFSAERPKGSFSTLEIQRTEQGDSAMYLCASSLPPQQRTDTQYFGPGTRLTVL.